The 18 T cell receptor beta chains reported below all come from one sample, sequenced in a study of blood T cell repertoires in COVID-19. Some clones are missing from TCRdb's copy, which holds only in-frame ones; the method was immunoSEQ multiplex PCR. This table holds approximately 65,000 clones, approximately 79% found once. Sequencing used peripheral blood. The receptors here all came from a woman over 75 with active or convalescent COVID-19.

The chain joins TRBV29-1 to TRBJ1-4; unclear D gene. Germline CDR1 is SQVTM and CDR2 is ANQGSEA. The V and J ends lost 4 bases and 0 bases respectively, with 15 bases between them. CDR3 length: 16 amino acids. CDR3 DNA sequence: TGCAGCGTTGGAACGAGCGGCGGCTCAACTAATGAAAAACTGTTTTTT. It translates to CSVGTSGGSTNEKLFF.

This clone was recorded once. This sequence joins TRBV19 and TRBJ1-2; 10 bases agree with TRBD1. Germline-derived CDR1 and CDR2 are LNHDA and SQIVND (reference sequence). CDR3 length: 16 amino acids. Unmatched junction bases numbered 12, after V lost 5 bases and J lost 6 bases. CDR3 in DNA: TGTGCCAGTAGTGTCGGGACAGGGGTTTTAACGAATGGCTACACCTTC. Translating it yields CASSVGTGVLTNGYTF.

The chain has TRBV7-3 and TRBJ1-2, with TRBD1 as a possible D gene (5 bases). Per the germline V gene, CDR1 is SGHTA and CDR2 is FQGTGA. V was clipped by 8 bases and J by 12 bases, with 16 bases between them. The CDR3 is 11 amino acids. CDR3 sequence reads: CASSDTVEHTF. The CDR3 region has the DNA TGTGCCAGCTCGGACACCGTGGAACACACCTTC.

The rearrangement links TRBV11-2 to TRBJ2-5; 11 nucleotides match TRBD1. Germline assignment: CDR1 SGHAT and CDR2 FQNNGV. The CDR3 covers 15 residues. The V segment lost 4 bases and the J segment 3 bases; nucleotides outside the gene matches: 4. The CDR3, as DNA: TGTGCCAGCAGCTCCCGGGACAGGGGGGAAGAGACCCAGTACTTC. It specifies CASSSRDRGEETQYF.

This clone occurred a few times. The J gene is TRBJ1-5, the V gene TRBV6-5; TRBD1 is a possible D gene (6 bases). This CDR3 region has 15 residues. Germline V gives CDR1 MNHEY, CDR2 SVGAGI. V lost 4 bases and J 2 bases, leaving 12 bases between the germline ends. CDR3 DNA sequence: TGTGCCAGCAGTTTTACAGGGAGCGGCAATCAGCCCCAGCATTTT. It is translated as CASSFTGSGNQPQHF.

V and J are TRBV2 and TRBJ1-1; possible D gene TRBD1, 5 bases. This CDR3 has 11 residues. Germline V lookup: CDR1 SNHLY, CDR2 FYNNEI. Trimming shortened V by 4 bases and J by 10 bases, and 10 bases separated the two germline ends. CDR3 loop: CASSVGVGAFF. DNA for the CDR3: TGTGCCAGCAGTGTAGGGGTCGGAGCTTTCTTT. The whole variable domain, remainder taken from reference TRBV2 and TRBJ1-1, is EPEVTQTPSHQVTQMGQEVILRCVPISNHLYFYWYRQILGQKVEFLVSFYNNEISEKSEIFDDQFSVERPDGSNFTLKIRSTKLEDSAMYFCASSVGVGAFFGQGTRLTVV.

The chain links TRBV2 to TRBJ1-5; 12 bases map to TRBD1. The J segment lost 5 bases and the V segment lost 11 bases, leaving 7 bases of the junction unmatched. CDR3 size: 14 residues. CDR1 is SNHLY, CDR2 FYNNEI, per germline. CDR3 loop: CAGLGQGADQPQHF. CDR3 coding DNA: TGTGCCGGGCTGGGACAGGGGGCCGATCAGCCCCAGCATTTT.

This chain uses TRBV7-8 with TRBJ1-3; D may be TRBD1 (6 bases). Germline V gene sequence: CDR1 SGHVS, CDR2 FQNEAQ. Trimming stripped 1 base from V and 4 bases from J, with 23 bases between. The CDR3 has 19 residues. The CDR3 region has the DNA TGTGCCAGCAGCTTAGGGTATAGGACAGCCCCTGAAGCCGGAAACACCATATATTTT. Translated, it gives CASSLGYRTAPEAGNTIYF.

The chain is built from TRBV27 and TRBJ1-2, with TRBD1 matching 7 bases. The CDR3 sequence is 17 residues long. CDR1 is MNHEY, CDR2 SMNVEV, per germline (reference sequence). V lost 5 bases and J lost 2; bases outside the gene matches: 14. CDR3 in amino acids: CASSPILTGEANYGYTF. CDR3 nucleotides: TGTGCCAGCAGTCCTATCCTTACAGGGGAGGCCAACTATGGCTACACCTTC.

The chain employs TRBV29-1 and TRBJ1-1; D remains unclear. Germline CDR1 and CDR2: SQVTM and ANQGSEA. V lost 1 base, J lost 4 bases, and 10 bases lay in between. The CDR3 loop spans 13 amino acids. The CDR3 DNA is TGCAGCGTTGAAGTCGGTACAGCCACTGAAGCTTTCTTT. This translates into CSVEVGTATEAFF.

The V call is TRBV6-5, the J call TRBJ1-1; D is possibly TRBD1 (6 bases). Trimming removed 4 bases at V and 4 bases at J, with 10 bases between. Germline V gene lookup returns CDR1 MNHEY and CDR2 SVGAGI. The CDR3 runs to 13 residues. CDR3 nucleotides: TGTGCCAGCAGTTTCAGGGGACGCACTGAAGCTTTCTTT. Its translation: CASSFRGRTEAFF.

V usage is TRBV27 and J usage is TRBJ1-4, with TRBD1 as a possible D gene (5 bases). CDR1 MNHEY and CDR2 SMNVEV come from the germline V gene (reference sequence). CDR3 length equals 15 residues. V lost 6 bases and J 1 base, leaving 12 bases between the germline ends. The CDR3, as DNA: TGTGCCAGCAGCCCAGGGATAATAACTAATGAAAAACTGTTTTTT. As protein: CASSPGIITNEKLFF.

This clone was detected once. The chain couples TRBV10-3 to TRBJ1-4; D is unresolved. The V end lost 6 bases, the J end lost 8 bases, and 10 bases lay between the germline ends. Germline V gene data show CDR1 as ENHRY and CDR2 as SYGVKD. CDR3 length: 12 residues. In nucleotides, the CDR3 is TGTGCCATCAGAGGAGACGGAGAAAAACTGTTTTTT. Amino acids: CAIRGDGEKLFF.

The chain couples TRBV19 to TRBJ1-2, with TRBD1 identical over 8 bases. The length of the CDR3 is 14 residues. The V gene's germline CDR1 is LNHDA and CDR2 SQIVND (reference sequence). Trimming took 4 bases from V and 2 from J; bases not matched to a gene: 3. The CDR3: CASSTRTGNYGYTF. The DNA for the CDR3 is TGTGCCAGTAGTACCCGGACAGGGAACTATGGCTACACCTTC.

CDR3 DNA sequence: TGTGCCAGCACCCGGGACAGGGGGCCCAATGAGCAGTTCTTC. It specifies CASTRDRGPNEQFF. The chain uses TRBV2 and TRBJ2-1; 12 bases line up with TRBD1. The CDR3 runs 14 residues. V lost 7 bases to trimming and J lost 6 bases; unmatched junction nucleotides: 4. Germline CDR1 SNHLY, CDR2 FYNNEI.

This clone has just a few counts. The rearrangement joins TRBV27 to TRBJ1-2; D uncertain. Germline assignment: CDR1 MNHEY and CDR2 SMNVEV (reference sequence). The CDR3 is made up of 15 amino acids. V lost 6 bases to trimming and J lost 3 bases, with 17 bases between them. CDR3 region: CASRDLGEGDYGYTF. CDR3 DNA sequence: TGTGCCAGCAGGGACCTCGGGGAGGGAGACTATGGCTACACCTTC.

This rearrangement joins TRBV14 to TRBJ1-3, with TRBD1 matching over 7 bases. Per the germline V gene, CDR1 is SGHDN and CDR2 is FVKESK. With 1 base clipped from V and 7 bases from J, the junction kept 4 bases outside the gene matches. The CDR3 extends over 14 amino acids. The CDR3 loop reads CASSQGGGRNTIYF. In DNA, the CDR3 is TGTGCCAGCAGCCAAGGAGGGGGCAGGAACACCATATATTTT.

This chain joins TRBV5-5 and TRBJ1-2, with D maybe TRBD1 (6 bases). In germline, CDR1 is SGHKS, CDR2 YYEKEE (reference sequence). The CDR3 is 13 amino acids. Trimming stripped 2 bases from V and 5 bases from J, with 10 bases between. The CDR3 spells CASSFSGVYGYTF. CDR3 DNA: TGTGCCAGCAGCTTTTCAGGGGTTTATGGCTACACCTTC.